The 20 T cell receptor beta chains below were found in one sample sequenced in a study of blood T cell repertoires in COVID-19. Generated by immunoSEQ multiplex PCR, the TCRdb table keeps only in-frame clones and is missing some. The sample shows a few hundred thousand clones, about 90% of them seen only once. Material for sequencing was peripheral blood. Every receptor here comes from a man between 18 and 29 years old with COVID-19, enrolled during active disease.

As for this clone: The sample contains more than one DNA sequence encoding this CDR3. The chain carries TRBV18 and TRBJ1-2, with 9 bases that match TRBD1. Germline V gives CDR1 KGHSH, CDR2 LQKENI. This CDR3 contains 14 residues. J gave up 1 base and V 3 bases, and 0 bases lay outside the gene matches. The CDR3 region is CASSPGQGNYGYTF. CDR3 nucleotide sequence: TGTGCCAGCTCACCGGGACAGGGTAACTATGGCTACACCTTC.

The genes are TRBV18 and TRBJ2-3; 8 bases match TRBD2. This CDR3 is 17 amino acids long. The germline CDR1 and CDR2 sequences are KGHSH and LQKENI. The trim removed 4 bases at V and 6 bases at J, leaving 15 bases unmatched. This CDR3 is CASSQNFGSTSADTQYF. Written as DNA, the CDR3 is TGTGCCAGCTCACAGAATTTTGGTTCGACTAGCGCTGATACGCAGTATTTT.

The chain has TRBV7-9 and TRBJ2-3; perhaps TRBD1 as D (6 bases). The CDR3 totals 14 residues. Per germline, CDR1 SEHNR and CDR2 FQNEAQ (reference sequence). V was cut by 4 bases and J by 6 bases, with 14 bases left in between. The CDR3 loop is CASSSRQAVDTQYF. The CDR3 coding sequence is TGTGCCAGCAGCTCCCGACAGGCGGTCGATACGCAGTATTTT.

The genes are TRBV3-1 (or the pseudogene TRBV3-2) and TRBJ1-5; D is uncertain. CDR3 length equals 14 residues. V lost 1 base to trimming and J lost 6 bases, with 10 bases between them. Germline V gene lookup returns CDR1 LGHDT and CDR2 YNNKEL (reference sequence). CDR3 amino acids: CASSQGQIAQPQHF. CDR3 DNA: TGTGCCAGCAGCCAAGGACAAATTGCTCAGCCCCAGCATTTT.

V usage is TRBV10-2 and J usage is TRBJ1-2; TRBD1 agrees at 8 bases. Germline V gene sequence: CDR1 WSHSY, CDR2 SAAADI. J was trimmed by 3 bases and V by 3 bases; bases with no gene match: 6. This CDR3 spans 15 amino acids. CDR3 nucleotide sequence: TGCGCCAGCAGTGACCCCGGACAGGGCGACTATGGCTACACCTTC. Translated: CASSDPGQGDYGYTF.

This clone appeared a single time. The rearrangement links TRBV7-8 to TRBJ2-3, with 11 bases aligning to TRBD2. J gave up 3 bases and V 0 bases, and 5 bases lay outside the gene matches. The CDR3 is made up of 17 amino acids. Germline V CDR1 and CDR2: SGHVS, FQNEAQ. CDR3 residues: CASSLALLAGATDTQYF. Written as DNA, the CDR3 is TGTGCCAGCAGCTTAGCCTTACTAGCGGGAGCGACAGATACGCAGTATTTT.

The chain combines TRBV28 with TRBJ2-7; 7 nucleotides match TRBD1. Per germline, CDR1 MDHEN and CDR2 SYDVKM. The V and J ends lost 2 bases and 4 bases, in that order; junction bases with no gene match: 11. CDR3 length: 16 amino acids. CDR3 nucleotides: TGTGCCAGCAGTTTAGGGACAGTGGCCTTGGGGTACGAGCAGTACTTC. Translation gives CASSLGTVALGYEQYF.

The V call is TRBV12-3 or TRBV12-4, the J call TRBJ2-3; tentatively, D is TRBD2 (6 bases). The CDR3 extends over 13 amino acids. V was trimmed by 7 bases and J by 8 bases, leaving 16 bases between them. CDR3 DNA: TGTGCCAGCACCCACCCAGGAGCGGGTACGCAGTATTTT. This codes for CASTHPGAGTQYF.

The CDR3 DNA reads TGTGCCAGCAGCCGGGACAGTCTTGGAAACACCATATATTTT. Its protein is CASSRDSLGNTIYF. The chain couples TRBV11-3 to TRBJ1-3, with 7 bases fitting TRBD1. V lost 5 bases and J lost 3; bases outside the gene matches: 4. This CDR3 comprises 14 residues. The V gene's germline CDR1 is SGHNT and CDR2 YENEEA.

V usage is TRBV6-5 and J usage is TRBJ2-7; 7 bases are a match to TRBD1. Per the germline V gene, CDR1 is MNHEY and CDR2 is SVGAGI. With 5 bases clipped from V and 4 bases from J, the junction kept 8 bases outside the gene matches. There are 14 residues in the CDR3. The CDR3 nucleotides read TGTGCCAGCAGTCCTGACAGGGAAGGATACGAGCAGTACTTC. Amino acid sequence: CASSPDREGYEQYF.

The J gene is TRBJ1-5, the V gene TRBV30; D perhaps matches TRBD1 (5 bases). Germline assignment: CDR1 GTSNPN and CDR2 SVGIG (reference sequence). The CDR3 runs 15 residues. The V gene lost 4 bases and the J gene lost 0 bases, with 13 bases spanning the gap. The CDR3 sequence: CAWNSLGDSNQPQHF. The CDR3 DNA is TGTGCCTGGAACTCTCTAGGGGATAGCAATCAGCCCCAGCATTTT.

This clone has a single count. The chain has TRBV7-3 and TRBJ2-2; no reliable D call. The V end lost 5 bases, the J end lost 1 base, and 14 bases lay between the germline ends. The CDR3 is 16 residues long. Germline CDR1 is SGHTA and CDR2 is FQGTGA. The CDR3 is CASSLTTPVNTGELFF. The CDR3 DNA follows: TGTGCCAGCAGCCTCACTACTCCTGTGAACACCGGGGAGCTGTTTTTT.

The rearrangement uses TRBV7-9 and TRBJ2-7; no clear D. This CDR3 region has 13 residues. V was shortened by 5 bases and J by 3 bases, with 11 bases between the two germline ends. Germline CDR1 reads SEHNR; CDR2 reads FQNEAQ (reference sequence). CDR3 sequence: CASSPGFGYEQYF. CDR3 DNA sequence: TGTGCCAGCAGCCCCGGTTTTGGCTACGAGCAGTACTTC.

This rearrangement joins TRBV11-2 to TRBJ2-3, with TRBD2 matching 7 bases. Losses at the gene ends were 5 bases for V and 6 bases for J; bases not matched to a gene: 17. Per germline, CDR1 SGHAT and CDR2 FQNNGV. The CDR3 spans 17 residues. The chain's CDR3 is CASSEGFVRAGDDTQYF. CDR3 in DNA: TGTGCCAGCAGCGAGGGGTTTGTGAGGGCGGGAGATGATACGCAGTATTTT.

This clone was recorded a few times. The J gene is TRBJ2-1, the V gene TRBV15, with D perhaps matching TRBD2 (6 bases). The CDR3 is 17 residues long. The V end lost 0 bases, the J end lost 5 bases, and 17 bases lay between the germline ends. CDR1 and CDR2 (germline): LNHNV, YYDKDF (reference sequence). As DNA, the CDR3 is TGTGCCACCAGCAGAGATACAGTGGGTAGCGGAGACAATGAGCAGTTCTTC. This codes for CATSRDTVGSGDNEQFF. The complete variable domain, with remaining parts taken from reference TRBV15 and TRBJ2-1, reads DAMVIQNPRYQVTQFGKPVTLSCSQTLNHNVMYWYQQKSSQAPKLLFHYYDKDFNNEADTPDNFQSRRPNTSFCFLDIRSPGLGDTAMYLCATSRDTVGSGDNEQFFGPGTRLTVL.

The chain combines TRBV19 with TRBJ2-1; 12 bases map to TRBD2. Trimming at V came to 4 bases and at J to 3 bases, leaving 1 base not matched to a gene. Germline V gene data show CDR1 as LNHDA and CDR2 as SQIVND (reference sequence). The CDR3 is 15 residues long. The CDR3: CASSKTSGGYNEQFF. The CDR3 region has the DNA TGTGCCAGTAGTAAGACTAGCGGGGGCTACAATGAGCAGTTCTTC.

This clone has a single count. Other DNA sequences in the sample encode the same CDR3. The chain links TRBV7-8 to TRBJ2-7; 9 bases map to TRBD2. Germline V gene data show CDR1 as SGHVS and CDR2 as FQNEAQ. The CDR3 contains 15 residues. The J segment lost 1 base and the V segment lost 0 bases, leaving 1 base of the junction unmatched. CDR3 protein: CASSLATSGSYEQYF. CDR3 bases: TGTGCCAGCAGCTTAGCGACTAGCGGATCCTACGAGCAGTACTTC. Full variable domain (missing parts from reference TRBV7-8 and TRBJ2-7): GAGVSQSPRYKVAKRGQDVALRCDPISGHVSLFWYQQALGQGPEFLTYFQNEAQLDKSGLPSDRFFAERPEGSVSTLKIQRTQQEDSAVYLCASSLATSGSYEQYFGPGTRLTVT.

V usage is TRBV6-6 and J usage is TRBJ1-2; D not resolved. Trimming stripped 7 bases from V and 4 bases from J, with 10 bases between. Germline CDR1 MNHNY, CDR2 SVGAGI (reference sequence). CDR3 length: 12 residues. The CDR3 here is CASMDFSYGYTF. The DNA of the CDR3 is TGTGCCAGCATGGACTTTTCCTATGGCTACACCTTC.

This rearrangement joins TRBV2 to TRBJ2-1; 7 nucleotides match TRBD1. The CDR3 totals 14 residues. J lost 4 bases, V lost 6 bases, and 6 bases had no gene match. Per the germline V gene, CDR1 is SNHLY and CDR2 is FYNNEI. CDR3 DNA: TGTGCCAGCAGACAGGGGTCGCGATACAATGAGCAGTTCTTC. Translation gives CASRQGSRYNEQFF.

V is TRBV7-8 and J is TRBJ1-2, with TRBD1 identical over 7 bases. Germline V gene lookup returns CDR1 SGHVS and CDR2 FQNEAQ. The CDR3 has 15 residues. Losses at the gene ends were 4 bases for V and 4 bases for J; bases not matched to a gene: 9. The CDR3 is CASSSSRDRAYGYTF. CDR3 DNA sequence: TGTGCCAGCAGCTCGTCCCGGGACAGAGCCTATGGCTACACCTTC.